One sample yielded the 28 T cell receptor beta chains listed below, sequenced in a study of T cell responses to AZD1222 COVID-19 vaccine. The protocol was immunoSEQ multiplex PCR, while the TCRdb copy is restricted to in-frame clones and leaves out a portion. The data show approximately 70,000 clones, 65% to 85% seen once. Specimen: peripheral blood, collected on day 0 of AZD1222 vaccination. These receptors all come from an adult in good health.

The J gene is TRBJ2-7, the V gene TRBV4-1; D possibly corresponds to TRBD1 (5 bases). This CDR3 region has 15 residues. Germline V gives CDR1 MGHRA, CDR2 YSYEKL. Trimming left V 6 bases short and J 6 bases short, with 21 bases between. CDR3 amino acids: CASSWQPQVTGEQYF. The CDR3 coding sequence is TGCGCCAGCAGTTGGCAACCCCAGGTCACAGGCGAGCAGTACTTC.

Turning to this clone: The same CDR3 also results from other DNA sequences found in this sample. This chain joins TRBV5-1 and TRBJ1-5; a weak D match, TRBD1 (5 bases). The CDR3 loop spans 13 amino acids. Trimming removed 4 bases from V and 4 bases from J, with 9 bases in between. Germline V lookup: CDR1 SGHRS, CDR2 YFSETQ. This chain's CDR3 is CASSPAGNQPQHF. The CDR3, as DNA: TGCGCCAGCAGCCCCGCAGGGAATCAGCCCCAGCATTTT.

The chain combines TRBV5-1 with TRBJ1-3; the D gene is possibly TRBD1 (6 bases). In germline, CDR1 is SGHRS, CDR2 YFSETQ. V gave up 4 bases and J gave up 0 bases, with 17 bases separating them. The length of the CDR3 is 17 residues. The CDR3 spells CASSQTDSLSSGNTIYF. In nucleotides, the CDR3 is TGCGCCAGCAGCCAAACGGACAGCCTTTCCTCTGGAAACACCATATATTTT.

The chain combines TRBV19 with TRBJ2-7; maybe TRBD1 (6 bases). CDR3 length: 13 residues. The germline V gene encodes CDR1 LNHDA and CDR2 SQIVND (reference sequence). The V and J ends lost 2 bases and 3 bases respectively, with 8 bases between them. Written as DNA, the CDR3 is TGTGCCAGTAGTATAAACAGGGACTACGAGCAGTACTTC. It is translated as CASSINRDYEQYF.

This clone has a handful of counts. The gene calls are TRBV30 and TRBJ1-2; D possibly corresponds to TRBD1 (5 bases). The CDR3 runs 14 residues. Germline values: CDR1 GTSNPN, CDR2 SVGIG (reference sequence). V shed 4 bases and J shed 2 bases, with 14 bases lying between them. For the CDR3, the DNA is TGTGCCTGGAATCGGGCAGGGTCCAACTATGGCTACACCTTC. Translated: CAWNRAGSNYGYTF.

The J gene is TRBJ2-2, the V gene TRBV27; TRBD2 matches 7 bases. The trim removed 4 bases at V and 1 base at J, leaving 6 bases unmatched. This CDR3 is 16 amino acids long. The germline V gene has CDR1 MNHEY and CDR2 SMNVEV (reference sequence). The CDR3 DNA is TGTGCCAGCAGTTCGCCCTCGGGAGGGAACACCGGGGAGCTGTTTTTT. It codes for CASSSPSGGNTGELFF.

The V gene is TRBV6-5, the J gene TRBJ2-1; the match to TRBD1 covers 9 bases. CDR1 is MNHEY and CDR2 is SVGAGI in the germline V gene. J was trimmed by 6 bases and V by 5 bases; bases with no gene match: 8. CDR3 length: 15 amino acids. CDR3 sequence reads: CASSPTGTGINEQFF. CDR3 nucleotide sequence: TGTGCCAGCAGTCCCACCGGGACAGGGATCAATGAGCAGTTCTTC.

The rearrangement links TRBV29-1 to TRBJ2-3; 15 positions agree with TRBD2. The CDR3 totals 15 residues. V trimming: 7 bases; J trimming: 2 bases; junction bases outside the gene matches: 4. CDR1 and CDR2 (germline): SQVTM, ANQGSEA. DNA of the CDR3: TGCAGCGCCGGGACTAGCGGGGGGACCACAGATACGCAGTATTTT. Its protein product is CSAGTSGGTTDTQYF.

This clone was observed once. CDR3 loop: CASSGSSGGTEAFF. The CDR3 region has the DNA TGTGCCAGCAGCGGAAGCTCCGGGGGCACTGAAGCTTTCTTT. This chain connects TRBV6-5 to TRBJ1-1; D is possibly TRBD1 (5 bases). The CDR3 is 14 amino acids. Germline V lookup: CDR1 MNHEY, CDR2 SVGAGI. V lost 6 bases and J lost 4, with 15 bases in between.

V is TRBV6-1 and J is TRBJ2-7; D is perhaps TRBD2 (6 bases). Trimming shortened V by 2 bases and J by 3 bases, and 14 bases separated the two germline ends. The germline gives CDR1 MNHNS, CDR2 SASEGT. The CDR3 length is 15 residues. The CDR3 DNA sequence: TGTGCCAGCAGTGAATGGGGGGTTGGGGACTACGAGCAGTACTTC. Residues: CASSEWGVGDYEQYF.

This chain connects TRBV5-4 to TRBJ1-3; D is ambiguous. This CDR3 has 15 residues. V was cut by 0 bases and J by 0 bases, with 7 bases left in between. From germline, CDR1 is SGHNT and CDR2 YYREEE (reference sequence). The CDR3 sequence is CASSLDTRSGNTIYF. In DNA, the CDR3 is TGTGCCAGCAGCTTGGATACTCGCTCTGGAAACACCATATATTTT.

This chain uses TRBV30 with TRBJ2-1, with D perhaps TRBD2 (6 bases). This CDR3 region has 12 residues. CDR1 is GTSNPN and CDR2 is SVGIG in the germline V gene (reference sequence). Trimming removed 7 bases at V and 9 bases at J, with 16 bases between. Written as DNA, the CDR3 is TGTGCCTCGGGGCGGGGCAATTTTGAGCAGTTCTTC. Its protein product is CASGRGNFEQFF.

This chain joins TRBV3-1 (or the pseudogene TRBV3-2) and TRBJ1-1; D is perhaps TRBD1 (5 bases). The length of the CDR3 is 14 residues. Germline assignment: CDR1 LGHDT and CDR2 YNNKEL (reference sequence). Trimming removed 0 bases from V and 7 bases from J, with 12 bases in between. In DNA form, the CDR3 reads TGTGCCAGCAGCCAAGATAGGACACTTGGTGAAGCTTTCTTT. It is translated as CASSQDRTLGEAFF.

This clone was seen once. The chain couples TRBV28 to TRBJ1-5, with TRBD1 matching over 10 bases. Germline V CDR1 and CDR2: MDHEN, SYDVKM. V was pared by 2 bases and J by 8 bases, with 6 bases of the junction left unmatched. The CDR3 spans 15 residues. CDR3 in DNA: TGTGCCAGCAGTTTAGGGGACAGGGGTAGGGAGCCCCAGCATTTT. Its protein product is CASSLGDRGREPQHF.

The chain uses TRBV28 and TRBJ2-1; D uncertain. V was trimmed by 3 bases and J by 5 bases, leaving 11 bases between them. Germline CDR1 is MDHEN and CDR2 is SYDVKM. The CDR3 consists of 14 residues. This CDR3 reads CASSLNRPNNEQFF. The CDR3 DNA follows: TGTGCCAGCAGTTTGAATAGACCTAACAATGAGCAGTTCTTC.

The V and J genes are TRBV12-3 or TRBV12-4 and TRBJ1-1; 7 bases fit TRBD1. V was pared by 5 bases and J by 7 bases, with 7 bases of the junction left unmatched. CDR3 length: 13 amino acids. The CDR3 bases are TGTGCCAGCAGTACCGTATGGACAGGTGAAGCTTTCTTT. Its translation is CASSTVWTGEAFF.

The V and J genes are TRBV7-9 and TRBJ1-1; possible D gene TRBD1, 6 bases. Trimming took 3 bases from V and 0 from J, leaving 8 bases between them. Germline CDR1 is SEHNR and CDR2 is FQNEAQ (reference sequence). This CDR3 region has 14 residues. The CDR3 spells CASSFRQVNTEAFF. DNA for the CDR3: TGTGCCAGCAGCTTCCGACAGGTGAACACTGAAGCTTTCTTT.

This rearrangement joins TRBV29-1 to TRBJ2-1, with D unresolved. The CDR3 extends over 11 amino acids. The germline V gene encodes CDR1 SQVTM and CDR2 ANQGSEA. V lost 4 bases, J lost 5 bases, and 6 bases lay in between. CDR3 in amino acids: CSVARNNEQFF. The CDR3 nucleotides read TGCAGCGTTGCCAGGAACAATGAGCAGTTCTTC.

The chain links TRBV5-1 to TRBJ2-5; the match to TRBD2 covers 7 bases. The J segment lost 5 bases and the V segment lost 4 bases, leaving 5 bases of the junction unmatched. The CDR3 sequence is 13 residues long. Germline CDR1 reads SGHRS; CDR2 reads YFSETQ. CDR3 bases: TGCGCCAGCAGCCTAAGCGGGGCTGAGACCCAGTACTTC. It translates to CASSLSGAETQYF. The full variable domain, with the rest looked up from reference TRBV5-1 and TRBJ2-5, is KAGVTQTPRYLIKTRGQQVTLSCSPISGHRSVSWYQQTPGQGLQFLFEYFSETQRNKGNFPGRFSGRQFSNSRSEMNVSTLELGDSALYLCASSLSGAETQYFGPGTRLLVL.

The rearrangement joins TRBV5-4 to TRBJ1-1; no reliable D call. CDR3 length: 13 amino acids. V lost 7 bases to trimming and J lost 7 bases, with 17 bases between them. The germline CDR1 and CDR2 sequences are SGHNT and YYREEE (reference sequence). The CDR3 spells CASRDFQMGEAFF. As DNA, the CDR3 is TGTGCCAGCCGGGATTTTCAAATGGGTGAAGCTTTCTTT.

This clone was picked up a small number of times. This rearrangement joins TRBV30 to TRBJ2-1, with D maybe TRBD2 (6 bases). Germline V gene sequence: CDR1 GTSNPN, CDR2 SVGIG (reference sequence). V lost 2 bases and J 14 bases, leaving 19 bases between the germline ends. There are 13 residues in the CDR3. The CDR3, as DNA: TGTGCCTGGAGTAGGGCGGGGCCATATGGAAAGTTCTTC. Translated, it gives CAWSRAGPYGKFF.

The V call is TRBV7-9, the J call TRBJ2-2; TRBD1 is a possible D gene (5 bases). The germline CDR1 and CDR2 sequences are SEHNR and FQNEAQ (reference sequence). This CDR3 is 16 amino acids long. Between the trimmed V and J ends, which lost 0 bases and 4 bases, there was a span of 12 bases. The CDR3 spells CASSLAQGSRTGELFF. The CDR3 DNA reads TGTGCCAGCAGCTTAGCCCAGGGAAGTCGCACCGGGGAGCTGTTTTTT.

This clone was seen a few times. The gene calls are TRBV6-5 and TRBJ1-5; D is possibly TRBD1 (5 bases). The CDR3 covers 14 residues. V was cut by 0 bases and J by 8 bases, with 11 bases left in between. The V gene's germline CDR1 is MNHEY and CDR2 SVGAGI. The DNA for the CDR3 is TGTGCCAGCAGTTACTCGACGGGGGTTGAGCCCCAGCATTTT. This codes for CASSYSTGVEPQHF.

V is TRBV28 and J is TRBJ2-4; a possible D gene is TRBD1 (6 bases). Trimming shortened V by 5 bases and J by 6 bases, and 20 bases separated the two germline ends. This CDR3 spans 16 amino acids. The germline gives CDR1 MDHEN, CDR2 SYDVKM. The DNA of the CDR3 is TGTGCCAGCAGTCCCCTCGGACAGATCGGGATAAACATTCAGTACTTC. It translates to CASSPLGQIGINIQYF.

The chain is built from TRBV30 and TRBJ1-5, with 7 bases identical to TRBD1. The CDR3 contains 13 residues. The V gene's germline CDR1 is GTSNPN and CDR2 SVGIG (reference sequence). J lost 6 bases, V lost 2 bases, and 4 bases had no gene match. CDR3 region: CAWSQQGSQPQHF. CDR3 nucleotide sequence: TGTGCCTGGAGTCAACAGGGGAGTCAGCCCCAGCATTTT.

The chain recombines TRBV6-5 with TRBJ1-1; the D is unclear. This CDR3 comprises 13 residues. V gave up 8 bases and J gave up 3 bases, with 13 bases separating them. CDR1 and CDR2 (germline): MNHEY, SVGAGI. CDR3 DNA sequence: TGTGCCAGCTCCCAAAGGGAAGACACTGAAGCTTTCTTT. Amino acid sequence: CASSQREDTEAFF.

CDR3 region: CASSLGPGIYNTEAFF. In DNA, the CDR3 is TGCGCCAGCAGTCTAGGGCCAGGGATTTACAACACTGAAGCTTTCTTT. The chain carries TRBV4-1 and TRBJ1-1, with TRBD1 as a possible D gene (5 bases). The CDR3 is made up of 16 amino acids. The germline V gene has CDR1 MGHRA and CDR2 YSYEKL. Deletions cut 6 bases from V and 2 bases from J, with 19 bases between.

The chain employs TRBV4-1 and TRBJ1-4; unclear D gene. This CDR3 has 15 residues. The germline CDR1 and CDR2 sequences are MGHRA and YSYEKL. Deletions cut 1 base from V and 1 base from J, with 7 bases between. CDR3: CASSQVEETNEKLFF. The CDR3 coding sequence is TGCGCCAGCAGCCAAGTCGAGGAAACTAATGAAAAACTGTTTTTT.